The clone carrying this TCR beta chain was seen a handful of times. The sample is drawn from a study of blood T cells in healthy people across ages. A second PCR, run for about 7 to 11 cycles, used a sample-barcoded 5' primer plus a J-beta primer mix. One entry per CDR3 protein results from TCRdb running MiXCR on the 5' RACE reads. The table has over a million distinct CDR3 sequences, approximately 43% seen once. The V gene lost 4 bases and the J gene lost 4 bases, with 11 bases spanning the gap. CDR1 is DFQATT and CDR2 is SNEGSKA in the germline V gene (reference sequence). This CDR3 region has 13 residues.

The rearrangement joins TRBV20-1 to TRBJ1-5; weak D call: TRBD1 (6 bases). The sequenced sample was blood. This sequence originates from a woman younger than 35 in good health. Here the CDR3 reads CSAIQGGNQPQHF. The CDR3 coding sequence is TGCAGTGCTATACAGGGAGGAAATCAGCCCCAGCATTTT.